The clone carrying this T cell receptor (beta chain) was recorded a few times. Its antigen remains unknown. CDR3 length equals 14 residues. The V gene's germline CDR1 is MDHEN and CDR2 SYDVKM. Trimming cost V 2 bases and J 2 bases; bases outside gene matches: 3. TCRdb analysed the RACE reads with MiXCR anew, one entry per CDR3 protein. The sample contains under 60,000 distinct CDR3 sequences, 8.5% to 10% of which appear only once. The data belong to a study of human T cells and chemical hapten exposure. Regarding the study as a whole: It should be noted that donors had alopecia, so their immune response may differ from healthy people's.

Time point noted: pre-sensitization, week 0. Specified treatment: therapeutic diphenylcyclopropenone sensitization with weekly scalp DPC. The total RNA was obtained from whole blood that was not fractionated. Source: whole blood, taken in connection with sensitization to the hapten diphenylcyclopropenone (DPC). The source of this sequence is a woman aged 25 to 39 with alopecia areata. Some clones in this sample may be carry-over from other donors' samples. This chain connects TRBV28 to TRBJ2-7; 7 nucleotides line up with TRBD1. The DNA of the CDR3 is TGTGCCAGCAGTTTAGAGGGGGCCCCCTACGAGCAGTACTTC. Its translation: CASSLEGAPYEQYF.